These T cell receptor beta chains were read from a single sample in a study of technical replicates of blood from a few donors. Profiling relied on immunoSEQ multiplex PCR, and the TCRdb table lists in-frame clones only, not all of them. The sample records over 10,000 clones, 95% being singletons. The sequenced sample was PBMCs. Every receptor here comes from a human donor in good health. Both conserved end residues are part of each CDR3. A D gene is named only where the DNA matches it firmly. Size is stated for part of the rows, as once, few or many counts, or as a class when the clone is expanded.

clone size: NA; J gene: TRBJ1-2; D gene: NA; V gene: TRBV28; CDR3 DNA: TGTGCCAGCAGTTTTGGGTCACTGGGGCCGCTAAACTATGGCTACACCTTC; CDR3 protein: CASSFGSLGPLNYGYTF
clone size: NA; J gene: TRBJ2-7; D gene: NA; V gene: TRBV19; CDR3 DNA: TGTGCCAGTAGTATCTCCCAGGGTAGTTCCTACGAGCAGTACTTC; CDR3 protein: CASSISQGSSYEQYF
clone size: NA; J gene: TRBJ2-6; D gene: TRBD2; V gene: TRBV29-1; CDR3 DNA: TGCAGCGTCGTGCTAGCGGGAGGGCCGGGGGCCAACGTCCTGACTTTC; CDR3 protein: CSVVLAGGPGANVLTF
clone size: NA; J gene: TRBJ2-1; D gene: NA; V gene: TRBV9; CDR3 DNA: TGTGCCAGCAGCGGAACGACTAGTTTTTTGGGTGAGCAGTTCTTC; CDR3 protein: CASSGTTSFLGEQFF
clone size: NA; J gene: TRBJ1-1; D gene: NA; V gene: TRBV19; CDR3 DNA: TGTGCCAGTAGTATGGGGACTTACACTGAAGCTTTCTTT; CDR3 protein: CASSMGTYTEAFF
clone size: NA; J gene: TRBJ2-1; D gene: TRBD2; V gene: TRBV18; CDR3 DNA: TGTGCCAGCTCACCGGGGAGGGGTAATGAGCAGTTCTTC; CDR3 protein: CASSPGRGNEQFF
clone size: NA; J gene: TRBJ1-5; D gene: TRBD1; V gene: TRBV28; CDR3 DNA: TGTGCCAGCAGCCGACAGGGCCCCCAGCCCCAGCATTTT; CDR3 protein: CASSRQGPQPQHF
clone size: NA; J gene: TRBJ2-1; D gene: TRBD2; V gene: TRBV7-3; CDR3 DNA: TGTGCCAGCAGCTTCACCGGGACTAGCGTTGGCTACAATGAGCAGTTCTTC; CDR3 protein: CASSFTGTSVGYNEQFF
clone size: NA; J gene: TRBJ2-1; D gene: TRBD2; V gene: TRBV13; CDR3 DNA: TGTGCCAGCAGCTTAGATAGCGGGAGGAATGAGCAGTTCTTC; CDR3 protein: CASSLDSGRNEQFF
clone size: NA; J gene: TRBJ2-3; D gene: TRBD2; V gene: TRBV7-9; CDR3 DNA: TGTGCCAGCAGCCCCGAGACTAGCGGGTCCACAGATACGCAGTATTTT; CDR3 protein: CASSPETSGSTDTQYF
clone size: NA; J gene: TRBJ2-2; D gene: TRBD1; V gene: TRBV7-9; CDR3 DNA: TGTGCCAGCAGAAACCCCGGGACAGGGCTAACCGGGGAGCTGTTTTTT; CDR3 protein: CASRNPGTGLTGELFF
clone size: NA; J gene: TRBJ2-1; D gene: NA; V gene: TRBV7-9; CDR3 DNA: TGTGCCAGCACCCCAGGTAGGGGTCGGGAGCAGTTCTTC; CDR3 protein: CASTPGRGREQFF
clone size: NA; J gene: TRBJ2-7; D gene: NA; V gene: TRBV28; CDR3 DNA: TGTGCCAGCAGTCCCCCTATACCCTACGAGCAGTACTTC; CDR3 protein: CASSPPIPYEQYF
clone size: NA; J gene: TRBJ2-7; D gene: TRBD1; V gene: TRBV6-5; CDR3 DNA: TGTGCCAGCAGTTACGCCGACAGGGGAAATTACGAGCAGTACTTC; CDR3 protein: CASSYADRGNYEQYF
clone size: NA; J gene: TRBJ1-1; D gene: NA; V gene: TRBV6-1; CDR3 DNA: TGTGCCAGCAGTGGTCGAGAGGGCAGAAACACTGAAGCTTTCTTT; CDR3 protein: CASSGREGRNTEAFF
clone size: NA; J gene: TRBJ1-2; D gene: NA; V gene: TRBV5-1; CDR3 DNA: TGCGCCAGCAGCAGGGACTTAGCTAACTATGGCTACACCTTC; CDR3 protein: CASSRDLANYGYTF
clone size: NA; J gene: TRBJ2-2; D gene: NA; V gene: TRBV6-1; CDR3 DNA: TGTGCCAGCAGTGTACAGATCACCGGGGAGCTGTTTTTT; CDR3 protein: CASSVQITGELFF
clone size: NA; J gene: TRBJ2-7; D gene: TRBD2; V gene: TRBV7-6; CDR3 DNA: TGTGCCAGCAGCTTAGCCGGGAGGGCCTACGAGCAGTACTTC; CDR3 protein: CASSLAGRAYEQYF
clone size: NA; J gene: TRBJ2-1; D gene: TRBD2; V gene: TRBV18; CDR3 DNA: TGTGCCAGCTCACCAAGGCTAGCGGGAGACAATGAGCAGTTCTTC; CDR3 protein: CASSPRLAGDNEQFF
clone size: NA; J gene: TRBJ2-7; D gene: NA; V gene: TRBV5-1; CDR3 DNA: TGCGCCAGCCGCTCTGGGGAGGCCGGCTCCTACGAGCAGTACTTC; CDR3 protein: CASRSGEAGSYEQYF
clone size: NA; J gene: TRBJ2-3; D gene: TRBD2; V gene: TRBV14; CDR3 DNA: TGTGCCAGCAGCCCCACCCGGACTAGGGTTTCAGATACGCAGTATTTT; CDR3 protein: CASSPTRTRVSDTQYF
clone size: NA; J gene: TRBJ2-1; D gene: NA; V gene: TRBV7-6; CDR3 DNA: TGTGCCAGCAGCCGTAACTACAATGAGCAGTTCTTC; CDR3 protein: CASSRNYNEQFF
clone size: NA; J gene: TRBJ2-3; D gene: TRBD2; V gene: TRBV11-2; CDR3 DNA: TGTGCCAGCAGCTTCACTAGCGGGAGCCCAGATACGCAGTATTTT; CDR3 protein: CASSFTSGSPDTQYF
clone size: NA; J gene: TRBJ2-7; D gene: NA; V gene: TRBV5-1; CDR3 DNA: TGCGCCAGCAGCTTGGCCATGAGCTCCTACGAGCAGTACTTC; CDR3 protein: CASSLAMSSYEQYF
clone size: NA; J gene: TRBJ1-1; D gene: TRBD1; V gene: TRBV15; CDR3 DNA: TGTGCCACCAGTCAGGGGGTGAATGAAGGCACTGAAGCTTTCTTT; CDR3 protein: CATSQGVNEGTEAFF
clone size: NA; J gene: TRBJ2-1; D gene: NA; V gene: TRBV10-3; CDR3 DNA: TGTGCCATCAGCCCCGGGACTGACTCCCTTCGCTCCTACAATGAGCAGTTCTTC; CDR3 protein: CAISPGTDSLRSYNEQFF
clone size: NA; J gene: TRBJ2-7; D gene: NA; V gene: TRBV6-1; CDR3 DNA: TGTGCCAGCAAGAGACAGCCCTACGAGCAGTACTTC; CDR3 protein: CASKRQPYEQYF
clone size: NA; J gene: TRBJ1-3; D gene: NA; V gene: TRBV29-1; CDR3 DNA: TGCAGCGTTGAGCGGACAGCTGGAAACACCATATATTTT; CDR3 protein: CSVERTAGNTIYF
clone size: NA; J gene: TRBJ2-2; D gene: NA; V gene: TRBV6-4; CDR3 DNA: TGTGCCAGCAGTGACGGGGAGACCGGGGAGCTGTTTTTT; CDR3 protein: CASSDGETGELFF
clone size: NA; J gene: TRBJ2-1; D gene: NA; V gene: TRBV7-6; CDR3 DNA: TGTGCCAGCAGTTACCCCTGGGGAAGGGGAGGAAATGAGCAGTTCTTC; CDR3 protein: CASSYPWGRGGNEQFF
clone size: NA; J gene: TRBJ1-2; D gene: TRBD1; V gene: TRBV5-1; CDR3 DNA: TGCGCCAGCAGGGCCGGAGGGACAGGGGGCTTCTATGGCTACACCTTC; CDR3 protein: CASRAGGTGGFYGYTF
clone size: once; J gene: TRBJ2-7; D gene: TRBD2; V gene: TRBV5-6; CDR3 DNA: TGTGCCAGCAGCTCGGGGGGTCAGGCTGCCCTCGGGCAGTACTTC; CDR3 protein: CASSSGGQAALGQYF
clone size: NA; J gene: TRBJ2-7; D gene: TRBD2; V gene: TRBV9; CDR3 DNA: TGTGCCAGCAGCGTAGATCCTAGCGGGAGCTACGAGCAGTACTTC; CDR3 protein: CASSVDPSGSYEQYF
clone size: once; J gene: TRBJ2-2; D gene: NA; V gene: TRBV4-2; CDR3 DNA: TGTGCCAGCAGCCAAGAGGGCTTGACCGGGGAGCTGTTTTTT; CDR3 protein: CASSQEGLTGELFF
clone size: NA; J gene: TRBJ2-1; D gene: TRBD2; V gene: TRBV5-1; CDR3 DNA: TGCGCCAGCAGCTTAGGGGCGGGAGGCACCTACAATGAGCAGTTCTTC; CDR3 protein: CASSLGAGGTYNEQFF
clone size: NA; J gene: TRBJ2-7; D gene: NA; V gene: TRBV5-6; CDR3 DNA: TGTGCCAGCAGCTTGCCGGAGGCCTACGAGCAGTACTTC; CDR3 protein: CASSLPEAYEQYF
clone size: NA; J gene: TRBJ2-1; D gene: TRBD2; V gene: TRBV10-3; CDR3 DNA: TGTGCCACCCGGCCCCATCTAGCGGGAGATGGATCCTACAATGAGCAGTTCTTC; CDR3 protein: CATRPHLAGDGSYNEQFF
clone size: NA; J gene: TRBJ2-3; D gene: NA; V gene: TRBV27; CDR3 DNA: TGTGCCAGCGGGGAGTGGGTGGCACAGTATTTT; CDR3 protein: CASGEWVAQYF